The 21 T cell receptor beta chains below were found in one sample sequenced in a study of spatial heterogeneity in lung cancer. General observations from the study: Higher tumor mutation counts went along with higher counts of expanded intratumoral alpha and beta TCRs.

Specified time point: sample taken at primary tumor resection. Each CDR3 protein is one row after TCRdb ran MiXCR on the 5' RACE reads. The sample includes about 16,000 distinct CDR3 sequences, about 6.5% of them seen just once. These TCRs' antigens remain unknown. The specimen was lung tumor tissue, collected at surgery. The receptors were sampled from a female donor with early-stage non-small cell lung cancer.

In its sample, this clonotype was seen many times. This chain links TRBV6-6 with TRBJ1-1; no definite D call. In germline, CDR1 is MNHNY, CDR2 SVGAGI (reference sequence). The CDR3 loop spans 14 amino acids. V was trimmed by 4 bases and J by 0 bases, leaving 9 bases between them. CDR3 residues: CASSSDFMNTEAFF. In DNA form, the CDR3 reads TGTGCCAGCAGTTCGGACTTCATGAACACTGAAGCTTTCTTT.

This clonotype rates as medium-sized. The chain uses TRBV12-3 or TRBV12-4 and TRBJ1-5; D gene ambiguous. This CDR3 has 13 amino acids. Trimming cost V 5 bases and J 5 bases, with 10 bases left between them. This CDR3 reads CASSAGIDQPQHF. DNA for the CDR3: TGTGCCAGCAGTGCCGGAATAGATCAGCCCCAGCATTTT.

This clonotype is labeled medium-sized (0.01 to 0.1%). The J gene is TRBJ1-1, the V gene TRBV5-1; 9 bases match TRBD1. CDR1 is SGHRS, CDR2 YFSETQ, per germline. Losses at the gene ends were 3 bases for V and 4 bases for J; bases not matched to a gene: 4. The CDR3 runs to 14 residues. CDR3: CASSYGQGSTEAFF. DNA for the CDR3: TGCGCCAGCAGCTACGGACAGGGGAGCACTGAAGCTTTCTTT.

This clonotype was counted only a few times. The chain joins TRBV20-1 to TRBJ1-1; 9 bases agree with TRBD1. After removal of 5 bases from V and 1 base from J, the junction contained 5 bases not matched to a gene. The germline V gene has CDR1 DFQATT and CDR2 SNEGSKA (reference sequence). There are 14 residues in the CDR3. The CDR3 loop is CSAQQGAENTEAFF. The DNA for the CDR3 is TGCAGTGCTCAACAGGGGGCCGAGAACACTGAAGCTTTCTTT.

Concerning this clonotype: A read error may be the cause here, since a much bigger clone is one base away. The DNA for the CDR3 is TGTGCCAGCAGCGGGCGACCAGCGGGCCCCTACGAGCAGTACTTC. As protein: CASSGRPAGPYEQYF. This chain connects TRBV11-2 to TRBJ2-7; D possibly corresponds to TRBD2 (6 bases). The CDR3 runs to 15 residues. Germline V gene sequence: CDR1 SGHAT, CDR2 FQNNGV. The V end lost 5 bases, the J end lost 2 bases, and 16 bases lay between the germline ends. The full variable domain, in which reference TRBV11-2 and TRBJ2-7 provide the parts outside the CDR3, is EAGVAQSPRYKIIEKRQSVAFWCNPISGHATLYWYQQILGQGPKLLIQFQNNGVVDDSQLPKDRFSAERLKGVDSTLKIQPAKLEDSAVYLCASSGRPAGPYEQYFGPGTRLTVT.

This clonotype appeared many times. As DNA, the CDR3 is TGTGCCAGCAGCCCGTCTCGAGATACGCAGTATTTT. Protein: CASSPSRDTQYF. The chain carries TRBV4-2 and TRBJ2-3; D is unresolved. The V end lost 4 bases, the J end lost 5 bases, and 7 bases lay between the germline ends. Germline CDR1 reads LGHNA; CDR2 reads YNFKEQ. The CDR3 is 12 residues long.

This clonotype was recorded a few times. This chain connects TRBV7-2 to TRBJ1-2; 9 bases map to TRBD1. The CDR3 consists of 14 residues. The germline gives CDR1 SGHTA, CDR2 FQGNSA. J was trimmed by 8 bases and V by 7 bases; bases with no gene match: 11. The CDR3 region is CASTQGGTGTGYTF. In nucleotides, the CDR3 is TGTGCCAGCACCCAGGGGGGGACAGGGACGGGCTACACCTTC. Drawing the rest from reference TRBV7-2 and TRBJ1-2, the complete variable domain is GAGVSQSPSNKVTEKGKDVELRCDPISGHTALYWYRQSLGQGLEFLIYFQGNSAPDKSGLPSDRFSAERTGGSVSTLTIQRTQQEDSAVYLCASTQGGTGTGYTFGSGTRLTVV.

The rearrangement joins TRBV2 to TRBJ2-1; maybe TRBD2 (7 bases). This CDR3 has 16 amino acids. The ends were cut back, 6 bases at V and 8 bases at J, with 23 bases in the middle. Germline CDR1 is SNHLY and CDR2 is FYNNEI. CDR3 coding DNA: TGTGCCAGCAGATCCAACTCGGGGGGCGCGGCCCATGAGCAGTTCTTC. Protein product: CASRSNSGGAAHEQFF.

This clonotype was detected ten times or more. The rearrangement joins TRBV10-2 to TRBJ1-4, with D tentatively TRBD1 (5 bases). This CDR3 is built from 15 residues. Trimming removed 0 bases from V and 5 bases from J, with 10 bases in between. Germline V gene data show CDR1 as WSHSY and CDR2 as SAAADI. The CDR3 spells CASSESTARNEKLFF. CDR3 DNA sequence: TGCGCCAGCAGTGAGTCGACAGCCCGAAATGAAAAACTGTTTTTT.

This clonotype came up many times. The chain has TRBV7-6 and TRBJ2-7; possibly TRBD2 for D (5 bases). The CDR3 contains 13 residues. V dropped 3 bases and J dropped 0 bases, with 6 bases sitting between them. Germline values: CDR1 SGHVS, CDR2 FNYEAQ. CDR3 residues: CASSFGSSYEQYF. CDR3 sequence (DNA): TGTGCCAGCAGCTTTGGGAGCTCCTACGAGCAGTACTTC.

This chain uses TRBV5-4 with TRBJ2-3; no definite D call. Germline values: CDR1 SGHNT, CDR2 YYREEE (reference sequence). Trimming left V 6 bases short and J 3 bases short, with 8 bases between. CDR3 length equals 12 residues. CDR3 coding DNA: TGTGCCAGCACTCAGAATACAGATACGCAGTATTTT. It specifies CASTQNTDTQYF.

This clonotype has a handful of counts. The V and J genes are TRBV20-1 and TRBJ1-6; TRBD1 matches 8 bases. The CDR3 extends over 14 amino acids. Germline values: CDR1 DFQATT, CDR2 SNEGSKA (reference sequence). Trimming cost V 4 bases and J 9 bases; bases outside gene matches: 8. The CDR3 is CSANKDREASPLHF. As DNA, the CDR3 is TGCAGTGCTAATAAGGACAGGGAAGCTTCACCCCTCCACTTT.

For this clonotype: A much larger clonotype is one base distant, so this may be a read error. The chain uses TRBV24-1 and TRBJ1-1; the D gene is possibly TRBD1 (5 bases). The V gene's germline CDR1 is KGHDR and CDR2 SFDVKD. The CDR3 has 11 amino acids. V dropped 9 bases and J dropped 1 base, with 5 bases sitting between them. As DNA, the CDR3 is TGTGCCACCGGGACGAACACTGAAGCTTTCTTT. It codes for CATGTNTEAFF.

In this sample, this clonotype turned up many times. The CDR3 nucleotides read TGCGCCAGCAGCCAAGATCGGAGGGGCGCGGGACAGAGGGGGAGAGTGGGTGAAAAACTGTTTTTT. This sequence encodes CASSQDRRGAGQRGRVGEKLFF. The chain combines TRBV4-3 with TRBJ1-4; 7 positions agree with TRBD1. Germline values: CDR1 LGHNA, CDR2 YSLEER. This CDR3 is built from 22 residues. Germline trimming cut 0 bases from V and 7 bases from J; bases unmatched to any gene: 26.

By share, this clonotype ranks as medium-sized (0.01 to 0.1%). This sequence joins TRBV7-2 and TRBJ1-2; D is perhaps TRBD1 (6 bases). V was trimmed by 4 bases and J by 4 bases, leaving 13 bases between them. The CDR3 is 14 amino acids. Germline V CDR1 and CDR2: SGHTA, FQGNSA. The CDR3 bases are TGTGCCAGCAGCTCGGACAGCCCCTCCTATGGCTACACCTTC. Its translation: CASSSDSPSYGYTF.

In its sample, this clonotype was seen a few times. The V gene is TRBV9, the J gene TRBJ2-3; the match to TRBD2 covers 8 bases. CDR1 SGDLS and CDR2 YYNGEE come from the germline V gene. V lost 3 bases, J lost 5 bases, and 5 bases stayed unmatched. The CDR3 loop spans 14 amino acids. The CDR3 bases are TGTGCCAGCAGCGCCGGGGGGGCGGGAGATACGCAGTATTTT. The encoded protein is CASSAGGAGDTQYF. The full variable domain, completed using reference TRBV9 and TRBJ2-3, is DSGVTQTPKHLITATGQRVTLRCSPRSGDLSVYWYQQSLDQGLQFLIQYYNGEERAKGNILERFSAQQFPDLHSELNLSSLELGDSALYFCASSAGGAGDTQYFGPGTRLTVL.

This chain connects TRBV9 to TRBJ1-3; D gene ambiguous. The CDR3 runs to 13 residues. The V end lost 3 bases, the J end lost 2 bases, and 6 bases lay between the germline ends. The germline V gene encodes CDR1 SGDLS and CDR2 YYNGEE. The chain's CDR3 is CASSAYPGNTIYF. CDR3 DNA: TGTGCCAGCAGCGCGTACCCTGGAAACACCATATATTTT.

The rearrangement uses TRBV7-3 and TRBJ1-6; D unresolved. The CDR3 totals 17 residues. The V end lost 2 bases, the J end lost 5 bases, and 16 bases lay between the germline ends. The germline gives CDR1 SGHTA, CDR2 FQGTGA. The CDR3 nucleotides read TGTGCCAGCAGCTTAGGAGTTGGCCACGGACATAATTCACCCCTCCACTTT. This sequence encodes CASSLGVGHGHNSPLHF.

By sample share, this clonotype is medium-sized. This chain links TRBV5-1 with TRBJ2-3, with 7 positions matching TRBD1. V lost 0 bases and J lost 2; bases outside the gene matches: 3. The CDR3 is 15 residues long. Looked up from germline, CDR1 is SGHRS and CDR2 is YFSETQ. CDR3 amino acids: CASSLDRGNTDTQYF. DNA of the CDR3: TGCGCCAGCAGCTTGGACAGGGGAAACACAGATACGCAGTATTTT.

The J gene is TRBJ2-5, the V gene TRBV5-4; 7 bases match TRBD2. Germline CDR1 SGHNT, CDR2 YYREEE (reference sequence). The CDR3 runs 15 residues. With V trimmed by 0 bases and J by 2 bases, 4 bases remained unmatched. The CDR3 DNA sequence: TGTGCCAGCAGCTTGGTGCCAGCGGGGCAAGAGACCCAGTACTTC. Its protein is CASSLVPAGQETQYF.

Here the CDR3 reads CASSLDRVHGYTF. Here the CDR3 DNA reads TGTGCCAGCAGTTTAGACAGGGTCCATGGCTACACCTTC. The V gene is TRBV28, the J gene TRBJ1-2; 7 positions match TRBD1. With 2 bases clipped from V and 6 bases from J, the junction kept 3 bases outside the gene matches. This CDR3 region has 13 residues. The V gene's germline CDR1 is MDHEN and CDR2 SYDVKM.